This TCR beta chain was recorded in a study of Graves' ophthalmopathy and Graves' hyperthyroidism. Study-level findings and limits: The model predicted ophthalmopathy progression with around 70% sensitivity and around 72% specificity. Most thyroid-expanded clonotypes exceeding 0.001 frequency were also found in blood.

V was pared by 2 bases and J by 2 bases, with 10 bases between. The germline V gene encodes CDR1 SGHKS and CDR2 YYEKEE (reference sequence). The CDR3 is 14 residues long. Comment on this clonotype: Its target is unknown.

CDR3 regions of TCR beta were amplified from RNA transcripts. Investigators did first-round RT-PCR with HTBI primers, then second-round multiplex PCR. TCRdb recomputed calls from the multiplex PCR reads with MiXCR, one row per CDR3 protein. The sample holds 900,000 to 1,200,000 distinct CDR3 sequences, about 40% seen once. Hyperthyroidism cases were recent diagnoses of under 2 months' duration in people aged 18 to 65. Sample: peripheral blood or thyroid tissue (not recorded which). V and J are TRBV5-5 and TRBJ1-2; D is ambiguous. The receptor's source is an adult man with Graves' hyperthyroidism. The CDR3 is CASSFGGMNYGYTF. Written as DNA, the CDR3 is TGTGCCAGCAGCTTTGGAGGGATGAACTATGGCTACACCTTC.